This T cell receptor (beta chain) appears in the sequencing data of a study of identical twins. General study points: The study found weaker excess twin sharing in beta out-of-frame sequences.

This clonotype appeared a few times. As yet, its antigen is unknown. CDR3 size: 11 residues. V gave up 6 bases and J gave up 4 bases, with 10 bases separating them. Germline values: CDR1 DFQATT, CDR2 SNEGSKA (reference sequence). MiXCR was run by TCRdb on the 5' RACE reads, yielding one entry per CDR3 protein. The sample has some 250,000 distinct CDR3 sequences, about 13% seen once; the top ten hold around 4%. The same data also contributed to another study, on yellow fever vaccine responses in identical twins.

The rearrangement links TRBV20-1 to TRBJ2-7, with a weak D call TRBD2 (5 bases). The sequence came from a woman aged 18-29 years in good health. Sequencing was done on a sample of memory (CD45RO+) T cells sorted from blood. As DNA, the CDR3 is TGCAGTGCCCTCGGGGATTACGAGCAGTACTTC. Amino acid sequence: CSALGDYEQYF.